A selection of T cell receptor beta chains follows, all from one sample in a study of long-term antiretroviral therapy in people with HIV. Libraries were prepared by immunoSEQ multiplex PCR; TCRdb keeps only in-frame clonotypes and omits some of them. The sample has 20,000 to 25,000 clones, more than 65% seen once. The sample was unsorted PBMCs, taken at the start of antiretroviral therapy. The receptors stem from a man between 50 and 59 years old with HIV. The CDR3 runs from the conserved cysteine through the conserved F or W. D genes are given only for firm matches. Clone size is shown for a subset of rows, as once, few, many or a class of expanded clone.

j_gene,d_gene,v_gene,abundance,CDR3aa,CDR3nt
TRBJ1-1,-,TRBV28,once,CASSPPRGLNTEAFF,TGTGCCAGCAGCCCCCCGAGGGGTCTGAACACTGAAGCTTTCTTT
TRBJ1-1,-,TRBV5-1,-,CASSLGVGRRGTEAFF,TGCGCCAGCAGCTTGGGGGTGGGACGGAGAGGCACTGAAGCTTTCTTT
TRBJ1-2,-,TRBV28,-,CASGFGMWGYTF,TGTGCCAGCGGCTTCGGTATGTGGGGCTACACCTTC
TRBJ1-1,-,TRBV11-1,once,CASSLILLDTEAFF,TGTGCCAGCAGCTTAATTCTCTTGGACACTGAAGCTTTCTTT
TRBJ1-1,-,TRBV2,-,CASTSSGNTEAFF,TGTGCCAGCACTTCCTCAGGGAACACTGAAGCTTTCTTT
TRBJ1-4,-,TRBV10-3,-,CAIRKDGDNEKLFF,TGTGCCATCAGGAAGGACGGGGATAATGAAAAACTGTTTTTT
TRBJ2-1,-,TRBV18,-,CASSPTLLTKDGNEQFF,TGTGCCAGCTCACCAACGTTATTAACTAAGGACGGGAATGAGCAGTTCTTC
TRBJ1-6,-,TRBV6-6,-,CASRSNYNSPLHF,TGTGCCAGCAGGAGTAACTATAATTCACCCCTCCACTTT
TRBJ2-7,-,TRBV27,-,CATVKGDEQYF,TGTGCCACGGTGAAGGGAGACGAGCAGTACTTC
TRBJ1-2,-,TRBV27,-,CASSSTSPRYGYTF,TGTGCCAGCAGTTCCACTAGCCCCCGGTATGGCTACACCTTC
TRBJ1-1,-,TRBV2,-,CASSVRQVDHTEAFF,TGTGCCAGCAGTGTCCGGCAGGTTGATCACACTGAAGCTTTCTTT
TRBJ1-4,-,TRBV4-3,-,CASSQEWTDNEKLFF,TGCGCCAGCAGCCAAGAGTGGACAGATAATGAAAAACTGTTTTTT
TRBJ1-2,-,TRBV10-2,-,CASSEEAYGYTF,TGCGCCAGCAGTGAAGAGGCCTATGGCTACACCTTC
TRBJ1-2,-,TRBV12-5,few,CASGFNRGYTF,TGTGCTAGTGGCTTTAATAGAGGCTACACCTTC
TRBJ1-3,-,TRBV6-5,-,CASSRQFSANTIYF,TGTGCCAGCAGTCGACAGTTCAGCGCAAACACCATATATTTT
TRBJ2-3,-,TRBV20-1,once,CSARVTDTQYF,TGCAGTGCTAGAGTCACAGATACGCAGTATTTT
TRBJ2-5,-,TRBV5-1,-,CASSMTGQMGETQYF,TGCGCCAGCAGCATGACCGGCCAGATGGGGGAGACCCAGTACTTC
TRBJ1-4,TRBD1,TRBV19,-,CASSQTGGMNEKLFF,TGTGCCAGTAGCCAAACAGGGGGCATGAATGAAAAACTGTTTTTT
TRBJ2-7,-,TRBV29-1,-,CSVTGSPYEQYF,TGCAGCGTAACGGGATCCCCCTACGAGCAGTACTTC
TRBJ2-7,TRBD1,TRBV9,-,CASSFGQGSEQYF,TGTGCCAGCAGCTTTGGACAGGGCAGCGAGCAGTACTTC
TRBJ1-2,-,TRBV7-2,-,CASSFEGGGLSYGYTF,TGTGCCAGCAGCTTTGAGGGAGGGGGGCTTTCCTATGGCTACACCTTC
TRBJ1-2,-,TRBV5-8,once,CASSLAWGTAPIPGYTF,TGTGCCAGCAGCTTGGCCTGGGGGACGGCGCCAATTCCCGGCTACACCTTC
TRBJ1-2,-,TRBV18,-,CASSPEGSISNYGYTF,TGTGCCAGCTCACCTGAGGGGTCGATTTCTAACTATGGCTACACCTTC
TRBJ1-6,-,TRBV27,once,CASSFTNNSPLHF,TGTGCCAGCAGTTTTACTAATAATTCACCCCTCCACTTT
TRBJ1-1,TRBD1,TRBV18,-,CASSLGGTVNTEAFF,TGTGCCAGCTCACTCGGCGGGACAGTAAACACTGAAGCTTTCTTT
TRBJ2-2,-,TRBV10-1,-,CASSGGLTTGELFF,TGCGCCAGCTCAGGAGGTCTTACGACCGGGGAGCTGTTTTTT
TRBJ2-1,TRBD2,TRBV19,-,CASSIGLAAYNEQFF,TGTGCCAGTAGTATAGGTCTAGCGGCCTACAATGAGCAGTTCTTC
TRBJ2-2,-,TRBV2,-,CASSVVTTGELFF,TGTGCCAGCAGTGTGGTGACCACCGGGGAGCTGTTTTTT
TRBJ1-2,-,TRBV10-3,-,CAISGVGTPIYGYTF,TGTGCCATCAGTGGGGTTGGCACCCCTATCTATGGCTACACCTTC
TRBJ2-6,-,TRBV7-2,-,CASSLGQLPGANVLTF,TGTGCCAGCAGCTTAGGACAGCTCCCTGGGGCCAACGTCCTGACTTTC
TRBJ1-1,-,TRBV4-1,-,CASSLHGMNTEAFF,TGCGCCAGCAGCCTCCACGGGATGAACACTGAAGCTTTCTTT